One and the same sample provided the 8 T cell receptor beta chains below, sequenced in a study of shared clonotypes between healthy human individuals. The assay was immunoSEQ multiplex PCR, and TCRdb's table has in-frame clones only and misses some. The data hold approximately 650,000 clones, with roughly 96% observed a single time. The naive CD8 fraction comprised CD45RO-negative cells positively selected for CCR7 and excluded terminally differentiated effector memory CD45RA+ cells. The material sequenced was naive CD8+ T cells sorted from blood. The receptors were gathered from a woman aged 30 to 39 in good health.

The CDR3: CASSIGHRGGEQYF. In DNA, the CDR3 is TGTGCCAGTAGTATAGGGCACAGGGGGGGCGAGCAGTACTTC. The chain joins TRBV19 to TRBJ2-7; tentatively, D is TRBD1 (8 bases). Germline values: CDR1 LNHDA, CDR2 SQIVND (reference sequence). V lost 1 base, J lost 6 bases, and 13 bases lay in between. This CDR3 comprises 14 residues.

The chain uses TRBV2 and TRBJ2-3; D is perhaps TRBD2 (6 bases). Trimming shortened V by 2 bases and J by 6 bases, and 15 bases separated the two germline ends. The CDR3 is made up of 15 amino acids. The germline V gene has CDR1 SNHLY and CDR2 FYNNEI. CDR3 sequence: CASSEFPGAGDTQYF. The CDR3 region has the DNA TGTGCCAGCAGTGAATTTCCGGGAGCAGGCGATACGCAGTATTTT. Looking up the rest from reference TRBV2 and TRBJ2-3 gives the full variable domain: EPEVTQTPSHQVTQMGQEVILRCVPISNHLYFYWYRQILGQKVEFLVSFYNNEISEKSEIFDDQFSVERPDGSNFTLKIRSTKLEDSAMYFCASSEFPGAGDTQYFGPGTRLTVL.

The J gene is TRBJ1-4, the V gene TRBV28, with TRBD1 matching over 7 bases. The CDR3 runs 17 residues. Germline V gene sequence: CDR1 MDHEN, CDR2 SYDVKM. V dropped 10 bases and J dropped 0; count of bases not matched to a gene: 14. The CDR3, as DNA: TGTGCCACCAAAGGGGGACAGACGGTTGCAACTAATGAAAAACTGTTTTTT. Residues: CATKGGQTVATNEKLFF.

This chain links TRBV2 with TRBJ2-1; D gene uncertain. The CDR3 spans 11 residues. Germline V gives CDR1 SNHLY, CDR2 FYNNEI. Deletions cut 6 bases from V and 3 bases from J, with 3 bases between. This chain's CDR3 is CASSNYNEQFF. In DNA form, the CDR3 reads TGTGCCAGCAGCAACTACAATGAGCAGTTCTTC.

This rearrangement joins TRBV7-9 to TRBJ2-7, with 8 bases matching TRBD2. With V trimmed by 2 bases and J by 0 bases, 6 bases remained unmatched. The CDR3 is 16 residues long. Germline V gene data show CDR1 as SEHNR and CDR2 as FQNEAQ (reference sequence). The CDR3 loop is CASSLPGGPSSYEQYF. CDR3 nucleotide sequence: TGTGCCAGCAGCTTACCGGGAGGGCCCAGCTCCTACGAGCAGTACTTC. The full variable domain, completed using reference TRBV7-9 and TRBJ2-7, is DTGVSQNPRHKITKRGQNVTFRCDPISEHNRLYWYRQTLGQGPEFLTYFQNEAQLEKSRLLSDRFSAERPKGSFSTLEIQRTEQGDSAMYLCASSLPGGPSSYEQYFGPGTRLTVT.

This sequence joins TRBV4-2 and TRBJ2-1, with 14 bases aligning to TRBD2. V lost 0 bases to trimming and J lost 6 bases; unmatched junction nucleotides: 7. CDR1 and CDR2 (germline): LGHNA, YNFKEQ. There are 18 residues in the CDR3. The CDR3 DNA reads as TGTGCCAGCAGCCAAGAACCCGGGGGACTAGCGGGAGTCAATGAGCAGTTCTTC. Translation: CASSQEPGGLAGVNEQFF.

In DNA form, the CDR3 reads TGCGCCAGCAGCCAAGTAAATACGGGGGGTGGTCAGCCCCAGCATTTT. This sequence encodes CASSQVNTGGGQPQHF. The chain employs TRBV4-1 and TRBJ1-5; D perhaps matches TRBD1 (5 bases). CDR3 length: 16 amino acids. The V gene's germline CDR1 is MGHRA and CDR2 YSYEKL. The ends were cut back, 1 base at V and 6 bases at J, with 16 bases in the middle.

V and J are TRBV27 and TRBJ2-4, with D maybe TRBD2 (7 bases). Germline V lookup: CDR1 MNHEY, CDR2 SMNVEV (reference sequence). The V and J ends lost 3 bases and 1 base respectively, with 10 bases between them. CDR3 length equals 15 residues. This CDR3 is CASSFGGAAKNIQYF. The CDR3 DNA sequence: TGTGCCAGCAGTTTTGGGGGGGCGGCCAAAAACATTCAGTACTTC.